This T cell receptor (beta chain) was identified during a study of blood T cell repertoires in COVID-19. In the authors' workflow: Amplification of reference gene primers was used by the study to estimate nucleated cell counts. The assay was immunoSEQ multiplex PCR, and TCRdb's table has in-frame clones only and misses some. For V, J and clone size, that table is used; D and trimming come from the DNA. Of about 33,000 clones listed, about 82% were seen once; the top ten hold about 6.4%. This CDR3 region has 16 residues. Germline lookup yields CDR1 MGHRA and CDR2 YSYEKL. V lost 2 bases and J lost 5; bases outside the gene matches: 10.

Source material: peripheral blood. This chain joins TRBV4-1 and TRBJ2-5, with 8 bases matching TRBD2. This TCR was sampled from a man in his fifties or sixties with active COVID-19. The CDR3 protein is CASSQYNGASGETQYF. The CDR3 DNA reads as TGCGCCAGCAGCCAATACAACGGGGCTAGCGGGGAGACCCAGTACTTC.